This T cell receptor (beta chain) was identified during a study of T cell changes during pregnancy in multiple sclerosis. The V gene end was trimmed by 1 base and the J gene end by 2 bases; junction bases not matched to a gene: 12. The CDR3 is made up of 20 amino acids. Germline CDR1 is LGHNA and CDR2 is YNFKEQ. Here immunoSEQ multiplex PCR was the method, and the copy in TCRdb shows in-frame clones only, minus some. Among about 67,000 clones listed, roughly nine tenths were seen once. The receptor was derived from a female donor in good health, enrolled as a control in a pregnancy study. V and J are TRBV4-2 and TRBJ2-2; 11 nucleotides match TRBD2. This sample comprised peripheral blood, obtained in the first trimester of pregnancy. DNA for the CDR3: TGTGCCAGCAGCCAAGCATCACGACTAGCGGGAAAAGGAAACACCGGGGAGCTGTTTTTT. It yields the protein CASSQASRLAGKGNTGELFF.